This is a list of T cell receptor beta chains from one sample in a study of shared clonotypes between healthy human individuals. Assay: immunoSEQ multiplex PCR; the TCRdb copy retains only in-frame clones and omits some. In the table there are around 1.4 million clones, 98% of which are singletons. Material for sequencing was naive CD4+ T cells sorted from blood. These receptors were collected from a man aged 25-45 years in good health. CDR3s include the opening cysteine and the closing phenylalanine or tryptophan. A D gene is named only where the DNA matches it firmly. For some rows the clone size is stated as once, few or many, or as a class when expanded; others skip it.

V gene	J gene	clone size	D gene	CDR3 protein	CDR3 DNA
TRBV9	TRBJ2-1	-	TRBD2	CASSPHLTSGSLYEQFF	TGTGCCAGCAGCCCTCACCTGACTAGCGGGAGCTTGTACGAGCAGTTCTTC
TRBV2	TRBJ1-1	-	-	CASSEGWTNTEAFF	TGTGCCAGCAGTGAGGGCTGGACGAACACTGAAGCTTTCTTT
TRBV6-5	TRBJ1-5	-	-	CASRPQGYQPQHF	TGTGCCAGCAGGCCTCAGGGGTACCAGCCCCAGCATTTT
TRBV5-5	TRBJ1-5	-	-	CASSPLDSTGSEPQHF	TGTGCCAGCAGCCCTCTGGACTCGACAGGTAGTGAGCCCCAGCATTTT
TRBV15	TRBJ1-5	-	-	CATSRVHSNQPQHF	TGTGCCACCAGCAGAGTTCACAGCAATCAGCCCCAGCATTTT
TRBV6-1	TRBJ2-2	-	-	CAGRSGASGELFF	TGTGCCGGGAGGAGTGGCGCCTCCGGGGAGCTGTTTTTT
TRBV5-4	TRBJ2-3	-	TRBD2	CASSGTSGYTDTQYF	TGTGCCAGCAGCGGGACTAGCGGATACACAGATACGCAGTATTTT
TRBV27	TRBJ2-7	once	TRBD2	CASRAGGSYEQYF	TGTGCCAGCAGAGCGGGAGGCAGCTACGAGCAGTACTTC
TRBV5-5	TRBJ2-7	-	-	CASSLTGSTYEQYF	TGTGCCAGCAGCTTGACAGGATCCACCTACGAGCAGTACTTC
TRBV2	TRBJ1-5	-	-	CASSPLGDSNQPQHF	TGTGCCAGCAGCCCTTTGGGGGATAGCAATCAGCCCCAGCATTTT
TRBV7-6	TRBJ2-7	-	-	CASSPGARYLSEQYF	TGTGCCAGCAGCCCAGGAGCGCGCTACTTAAGCGAGCAGTACTTC
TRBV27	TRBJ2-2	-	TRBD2	CASAGTSSIGELFF	TGTGCCAGCGCCGGGACTAGCTCGATCGGGGAGCTGTTTTTT
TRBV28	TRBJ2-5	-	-	CASSLLYVKTQYF	TGTGCCAGCAGTTTATTGTACGTTAAGACCCAGTACTTC